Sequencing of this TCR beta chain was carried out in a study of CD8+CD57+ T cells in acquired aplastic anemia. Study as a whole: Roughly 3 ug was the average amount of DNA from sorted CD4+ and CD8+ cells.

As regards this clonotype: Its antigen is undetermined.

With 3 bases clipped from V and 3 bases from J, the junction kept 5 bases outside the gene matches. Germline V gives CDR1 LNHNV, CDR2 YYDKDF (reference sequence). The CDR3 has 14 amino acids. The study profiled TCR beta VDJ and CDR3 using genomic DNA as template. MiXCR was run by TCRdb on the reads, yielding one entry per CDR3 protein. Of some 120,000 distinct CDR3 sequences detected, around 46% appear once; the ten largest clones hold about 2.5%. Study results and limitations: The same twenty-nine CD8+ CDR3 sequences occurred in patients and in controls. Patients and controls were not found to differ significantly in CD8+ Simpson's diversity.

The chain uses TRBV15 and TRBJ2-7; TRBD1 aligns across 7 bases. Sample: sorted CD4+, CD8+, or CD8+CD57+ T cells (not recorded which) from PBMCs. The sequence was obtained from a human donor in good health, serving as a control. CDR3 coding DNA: TGTGCCACCAGCAGCCGGGACAGAGACTACGAGCAGTACTTC. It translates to CATSSRDRDYEQYF. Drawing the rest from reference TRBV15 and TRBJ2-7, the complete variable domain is DAMVIQNPRYQVTQFGKPVTLSCSQTLNHNVMYWYQQKSSQAPKLLFHYYDKDFNNEADTPDNFQSRRPNTSFCFLDIRSPGLGDTAMYLCATSSRDRDYEQYFGPGTRLTVT.